This T cell receptor beta chain came from a study of control samples from healthy donors and cancer patients. Method: immunoSEQ multiplex PCR; TCRdb's copy keeps in-frame clones and lacks some. The profile shows 100,000 to 120,000 clones, roughly 90% of them singletons. The CDR3 totals 14 residues. Germline assignment: CDR1 ENHRY and CDR2 SYGVKD. V gave up 6 bases and J gave up 2 bases, with 12 bases separating them. Input material: PBMCs. This clonotype was obtained from a woman aged 55 to 70 with lung cancer. The gene calls are TRBV10-3 and TRBJ2-3; D may be TRBD2 (6 bases). CDR3 residues: CAIRGGDITDTQYF. The CDR3 DNA follows: TGTGCCATCAGAGGCGGGGATATCACAGATACGCAGTATTTT.